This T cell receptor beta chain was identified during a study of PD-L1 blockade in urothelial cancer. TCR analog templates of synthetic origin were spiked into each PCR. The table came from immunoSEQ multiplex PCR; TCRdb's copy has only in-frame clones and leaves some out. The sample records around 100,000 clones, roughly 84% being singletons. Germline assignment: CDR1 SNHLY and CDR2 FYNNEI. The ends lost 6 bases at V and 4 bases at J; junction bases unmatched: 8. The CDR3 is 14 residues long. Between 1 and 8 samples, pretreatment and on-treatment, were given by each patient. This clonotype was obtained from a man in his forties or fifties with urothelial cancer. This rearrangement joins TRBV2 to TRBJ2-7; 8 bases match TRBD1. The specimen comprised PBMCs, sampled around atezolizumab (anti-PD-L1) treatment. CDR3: CASRETGDFYEQYF. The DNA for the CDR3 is TGTGCCAGCAGGGAGACAGGGGACTTTTACGAGCAGTACTTC. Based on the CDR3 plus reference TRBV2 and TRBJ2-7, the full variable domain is EPEVTQTPSHQVTQMGQEVILRCVPISNHLYFYWYRQILGQKVEFLVSFYNNEISEKSEIFDDQFSVERPDGSNFTLKIRSTKLEDSAMYFCASRETGDFYEQYFGPGTRLTVT.